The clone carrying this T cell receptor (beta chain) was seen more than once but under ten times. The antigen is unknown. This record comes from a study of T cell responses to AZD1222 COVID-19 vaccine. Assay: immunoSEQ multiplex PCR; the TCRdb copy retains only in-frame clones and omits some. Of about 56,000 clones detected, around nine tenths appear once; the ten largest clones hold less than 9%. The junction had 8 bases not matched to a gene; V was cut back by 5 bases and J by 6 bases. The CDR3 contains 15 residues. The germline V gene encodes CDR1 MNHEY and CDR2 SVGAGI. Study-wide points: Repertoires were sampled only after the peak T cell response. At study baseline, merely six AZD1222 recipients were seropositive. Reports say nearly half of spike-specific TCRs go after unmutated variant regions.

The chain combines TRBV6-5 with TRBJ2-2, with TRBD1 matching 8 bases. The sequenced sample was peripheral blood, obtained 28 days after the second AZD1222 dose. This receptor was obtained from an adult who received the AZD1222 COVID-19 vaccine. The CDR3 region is CASSPGTGRSGELFF. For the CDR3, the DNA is TGTGCCAGCAGTCCCGGGACAGGAAGATCCGGGGAGCTGTTTTTT.